This T cell receptor beta chain stems from a study of T cells expressing NK-cell markers. Remarks on this clonotype: Its antigen remains unidentified.

Study-wide findings and caveats: Six or seven donors carried dominant NKG2C+ clonotypes that made up roughly 1.0-7.0% of their CD8+ T cells.

Germline V gene data show CDR1 as KGHDR and CDR2 as SFDVKD. The CDR3 length is 15 residues. TCRdb reprocessed the 5' RACE reads, keeping one entry per CDR3 protein, no DNA. Its table lists 400,000 to 500,000 distinct CDR3 sequences. The V gene is TRBV24-1, the J gene TRBJ2-3. Sequenced material: blood T cells: a sorted CD56 or NKG2C T cell subset, CD4+ or CD8+ T cells, or bulk PBMC T cells (not recorded which). This TCR was sampled from a woman between 18 and 69 years old in good health. The CDR3 is CATSDPTNLADTQYF.